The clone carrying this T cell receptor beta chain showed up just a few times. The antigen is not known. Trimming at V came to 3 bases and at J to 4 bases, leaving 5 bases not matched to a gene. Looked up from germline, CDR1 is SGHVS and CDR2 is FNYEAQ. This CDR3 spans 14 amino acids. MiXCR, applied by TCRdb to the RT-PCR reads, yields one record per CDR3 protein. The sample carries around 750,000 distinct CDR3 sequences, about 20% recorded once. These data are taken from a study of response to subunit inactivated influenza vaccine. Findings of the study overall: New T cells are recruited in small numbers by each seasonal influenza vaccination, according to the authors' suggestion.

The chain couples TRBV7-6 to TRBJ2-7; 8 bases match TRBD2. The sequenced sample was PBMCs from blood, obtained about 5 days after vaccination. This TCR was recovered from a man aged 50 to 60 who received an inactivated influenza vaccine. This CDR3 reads CASSLGLEGYEQYF. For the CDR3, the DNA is TGTGCCAGCAGCTTGGGACTAGAGGGGTACGAGCAGTACTTC.